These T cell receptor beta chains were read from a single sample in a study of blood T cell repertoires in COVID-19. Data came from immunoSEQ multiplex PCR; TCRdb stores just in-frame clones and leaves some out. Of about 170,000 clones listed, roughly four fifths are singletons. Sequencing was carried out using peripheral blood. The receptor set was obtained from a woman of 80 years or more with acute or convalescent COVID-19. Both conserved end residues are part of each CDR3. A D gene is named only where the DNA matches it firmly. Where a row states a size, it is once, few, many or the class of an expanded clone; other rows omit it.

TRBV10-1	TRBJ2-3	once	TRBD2	CASSGLAGYGTDTQYF	TGCGCCAGCAGTGGACTAGCGGGCTACGGCACAGATACGCAGTATTTT
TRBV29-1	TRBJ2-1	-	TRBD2	CSGGSSSYNEQFF	TGCAGCGGCGGGAGCAGCTCCTACAATGAGCAGTTCTTC
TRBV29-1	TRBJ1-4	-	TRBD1	CSVRTGPEKLFF	TGCAGCGTCCGGACAGGGCCCGAAAAACTGTTTTTT
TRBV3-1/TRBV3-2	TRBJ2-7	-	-	CASSQDPYYEQYF	TGTGCCAGCAGCCAAGATCCCTACTACGAGCAGTACTTC
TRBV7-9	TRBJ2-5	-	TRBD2	CASSWGGQETQYF	TGTGCCAGCAGCTGGGGGGGGCAAGAGACCCAGTACTTC
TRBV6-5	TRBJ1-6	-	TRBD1	CASSRDSTNSPLHF	TGTGCCAGCAGTCGGGACAGCACCAATTCACCCCTCCACTTT
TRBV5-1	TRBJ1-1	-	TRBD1	CASSSYRDSYNTEAFF	TGCGCCAGCAGCTCATACCGGGACAGTTACAACACTGAAGCTTTCTTT
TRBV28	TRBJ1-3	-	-	CASSPTRSSGNTIYF	TGTGCCAGCAGCCCCACACGATCATCTGGAAACACCATATATTTT
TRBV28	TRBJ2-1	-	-	CASSSYGREFF	TGTGCCAGCAGTTCCTATGGCCGGGAGTTCTTC
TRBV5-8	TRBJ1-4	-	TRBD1	CASSSGWGQANEKLFF	TGTGCCAGCAGCTCTGGGTGGGGACAGGCTAATGAAAAACTGTTTTTT
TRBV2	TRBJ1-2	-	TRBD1	CASSEGFWTGATKKGGYTF	TGTGCCAGCAGTGAAGGCTTCTGGACAGGGGCTACGAAGAAGGGTGGCTACACCTTC
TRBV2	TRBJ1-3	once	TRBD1	CASSAIRGPGNTIYF	TGTGCCAGCAGTGCCATCAGGGGGCCAGGAAACACCATATATTTT
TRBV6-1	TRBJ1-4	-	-	CASSESTATNEKLFF	TGTGCCAGCAGTGAGTCGACAGCAACTAATGAAAAACTGTTTTTT
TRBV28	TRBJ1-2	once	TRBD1	CASSPGGKGVGTNYGYTF	TGTGCCAGCAGTCCAGGGGGCAAAGGGGTAGGGACTAACTATGGCTACACCTTC
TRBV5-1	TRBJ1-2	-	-	CASSLNSGAGYTF	TGCGCCAGCAGCTTAAACTCAGGGGCTGGCTACACCTTC
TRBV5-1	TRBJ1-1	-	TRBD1	CASSITGGYTEAFF	TGCGCCAGCAGCATAACAGGGGGGTACACTGAAGCTTTCTTT
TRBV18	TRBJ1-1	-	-	CASSPFEGEGAFF	TGTGCCAGCTCACCATTCGAGGGGGAGGGAGCTTTCTTT
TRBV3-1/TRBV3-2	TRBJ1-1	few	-	CASSQDGGGRTEAFF	TGTGCCAGCAGCCAAGATGGAGGCGGGCGGACTGAAGCTTTCTTT
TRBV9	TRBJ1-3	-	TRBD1	CASSIDREASGNTIYF	TGTGCCAGCAGCATCGACAGGGAGGCCTCTGGAAACACCATATATTTT
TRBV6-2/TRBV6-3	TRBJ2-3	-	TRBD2	CASSGPGGTQYF	TGTGCCAGCAGTGGACCGGGGGGGACGCAGTATTTT
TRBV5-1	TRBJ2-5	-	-	CASSLGLGRGQETQYF	TGCGCCAGCAGCTTGGGCCTTGGACGGGGCCAAGAGACCCAGTACTTC
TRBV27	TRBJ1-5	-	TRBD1	CASSTRDRVGQPQHF	TGTGCCAGCAGTACCCGGGACAGGGTCGGTCAGCCCCAGCATTTT
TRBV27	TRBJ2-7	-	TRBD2	CASSLGGVSYEQYF	TGTGCCAGCTCCCTCGGGGGGGTCTCCTACGAGCAGTACTTC
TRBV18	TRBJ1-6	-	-	CASSPESSYNSPLHF	TGTGCCAGCTCACCCGAGAGCTCCTATAATTCACCCCTCCACTTT
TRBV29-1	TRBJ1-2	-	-	CSVDIQGAGYTF	TGCAGCGTTGATATCCAGGGTGCGGGCTACACCTTC
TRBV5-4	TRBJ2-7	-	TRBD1	CASSLNRAGGQYF	TGTGCCAGCAGCTTGAACAGGGCAGGGGGGCAGTACTTC
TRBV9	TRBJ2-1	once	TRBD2	CASSVVGTRQFF	TGTGCCAGCAGCGTCGTCGGGACTAGGCAGTTCTTC
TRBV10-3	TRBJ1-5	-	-	CAISESRGGDQPQHF	TGTGCCATCAGTGAGTCGAGAGGGGGGGATCAGCCCCAGCATTTT
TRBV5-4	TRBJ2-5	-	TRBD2	CASSLSPSGGLETQYF	TGTGCCAGCAGCTTGTCGCCTAGCGGGGGGCTTGAGACCCAGTACTTC
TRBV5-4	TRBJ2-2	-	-	CASSLDRANTGELFF	TGTGCCAGCAGCTTGGACAGGGCGAACACCGGGGAGCTGTTTTTT
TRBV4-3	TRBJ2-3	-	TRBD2	CASSQELTSGGGDTQYF	TGCGCCAGCAGCCAAGAATTAACTAGCGGGGGGGGAGATACGCAGTATTTT
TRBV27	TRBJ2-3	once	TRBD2	CATTGGRGRQGTQYF	TGTGCCACCACCGGTGGGAGGGGCCGTCAGGGTACGCAGTATTTT
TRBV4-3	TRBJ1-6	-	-	CASSQAFSDTYSPLHF	TGCGCCAGCAGCCAAGCCTTTTCGGACACTTATTCACCCCTCCACTTT
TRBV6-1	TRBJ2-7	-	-	CASSEAEASSYEQYF	TGTGCCAGCAGTGAAGCGGAGGCTAGCTCCTACGAGCAGTACTTC
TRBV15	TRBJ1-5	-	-	CATSTIEGNQPQHF	TGTGCCACCAGCACCATAGAAGGCAATCAGCCCCAGCATTTT
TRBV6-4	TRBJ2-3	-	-	CASNGQNFTDTQYF	TGTGCCAGCAATGGACAGAATTTCACAGATACGCAGTATTTT
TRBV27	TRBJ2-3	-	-	CASSLFETSTDTQYF	TGTGCCAGCAGTTTATTCGAGACTAGCACAGATACGCAGTATTTT
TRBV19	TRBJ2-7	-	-	CASSPSGQPQYF	TGTGCCAGTAGTCCATCCGGACAGCCACAGTACTTC
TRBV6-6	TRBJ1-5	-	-	CASSYGVTGSNQPQHF	TGTGCCAGCAGTTACGGTGTGACAGGAAGCAATCAGCCCCAGCATTTT